This T cell receptor beta chain was identified in a study of spatial heterogeneity in lung cancer. The sample's time point: blood at routine non-recurrence follow-up after resection. Without sorting, whole RNA was sequenced from tumor, nontumor lung or frozen PBMC. Points from the study as a whole: Expanded tumor TCRs that were ubiquitous appeared in blood more at resection than follow-up.

TCRdb fed the 5' RACE reads into MiXCR, producing one record per CDR3 protein. This table has 20,000 to 30,000 distinct CDR3 sequences, almost 10% appearing once. This clonotype was picked up a small number of times. Its target is not known. The V end lost 0 bases, the J end lost 8 bases, and 12 bases lay between the germline ends. The germline V gene encodes CDR1 SGHRS and CDR2 YFSETQ. The CDR3 is 14 residues long. This rearrangement joins TRBV5-1 to TRBJ2-1; no reliable D call. The receptor was isolated from a male donor with early-stage non-small cell lung cancer. The sequencing used PBMCs, collected at follow-up. The CDR3 spells CASSLDPTWDEQFF. The CDR3 nucleotides are TGCGCCAGCAGCTTGGACCCCACTTGGGATGAGCAGTTCTTC.